These T cell receptor beta chains were read from a single sample in a study of control samples from healthy donors and cancer patients. Clones were read by immunoSEQ multiplex PCR, and TCRdb kept only the in-frame ones, dropping some. The data show 150,000 or so clones, about 91% seen once. Sequencing used blood. The receptors were gathered from a woman between 25 and 40 years old in good health. Both conserved end residues are part of each CDR3. A D gene is named only where the DNA matches it firmly. Some rows have no size entry. The others give once, few or many, or a class for an expanded clone.

D	J	size	V	CDR3	DNA
-	TRBJ2-2	-	TRBV5-6	CASSLGGYGELFF	TGTGCCAGCAGCTTAGGGGGATACGGGGAGCTGTTTTTT
-	TRBJ2-2	-	TRBV11-2	CASSLKTGLSSSATGELFF	TGTGCCAGCAGCTTAAAAACGGGCCTCAGTTCGTCGGCCACCGGGGAGCTGTTTTTT
TRBD2	TRBJ2-3	-	TRBV28	CASSLISSGGVQDTQYF	TGTGCCAGCAGTTTAATATCGTCGGGAGGGGTACAGGATACGCAGTATTTT
-	TRBJ2-2	-	TRBV7-9	CASSRKGIDTGELFF	TGTGCCAGCAGCCGAAAAGGGATAGACACCGGGGAGCTGTTTTTT
-	TRBJ2-1	-	TRBV30	CAWSRESSYNEQFF	TGTGCCTGGAGTAGGGAAAGCTCCTACAATGAGCAGTTCTTC
-	TRBJ2-5	-	TRBV18	CASSPGSQETQYF	TGTGCCAGCTCACCGGGTTCGCAGGAGACCCAGTACTTC
-	TRBJ1-5	few	TRBV15	CATSRVLQNQPQHF	TGTGCCACCAGCAGAGTTTTACAGAATCAGCCCCAGCATTTT
TRBD1	TRBJ1-2	-	TRBV27	CASSLDGTGTFYGYTF	TGTGCCAGCAGTTTAGACGGGACAGGGACGTTCTATGGCTACACCTTC
-	TRBJ1-2	-	TRBV7-2	CASSAPGTVDNTF	TGTGCCAGCAGCGCCCCCGGGACCGTCGATAACACCTTC
-	TRBJ1-1	-	TRBV20-1	CSAPLNTEAFF	TGCAGTGCCCCGCTGAACACTGAAGCTTTCTTT
TRBD1	TRBJ1-2	-	TRBV15	CATRTGSNYGYTF	TGTGCCACCAGGACAGGGTCAAACTATGGCTACACCTTC
-	TRBJ1-1	-	TRBV24-1	CATSDSPRRNTEAFF	TGTGCCACCAGTGATTCCCCTCGAAGGAACACTGAAGCTTTCTTT
-	TRBJ2-3	-	TRBV19	CASSDRPTDTQYF	TGTGCCAGTAGTGACAGACCCACAGATACGCAGTATTTT
TRBD1	TRBJ1-4	-	TRBV7-2	CASSQGQGGEKLFF	TGTGCCAGCAGCCAGGGACAGGGCGGAGAAAAACTGTTTTTT
-	TRBJ2-2	-	TRBV6-5	CASSYTGTVNTGELFF	TGTGCCAGCAGTTACACAGGGACGGTGAACACCGGGGAGCTGTTTTTT
-	TRBJ2-5	-	TRBV10-3	CAISLADAKETQYF	TGTGCCATCAGCTTAGCCGATGCTAAAGAGACCCAGTACTTC
-	TRBJ2-7	-	TRBV6-5	CASSYAVSYEQYF	TGTGCCAGCAGTTACGCAGTAAGCTACGAGCAGTACTTC
TRBD1	TRBJ1-2	-	TRBV6-5	CASSYSRTGGVYGYTF	TGTGCCAGCAGTTACTCGAGGACAGGGGGGGTCTATGGCTACACCTTC
-	TRBJ1-5	-	TRBV10-3	CAIRESSNQPQHF	TGTGCCATCAGGGAGAGCAGCAATCAGCCCCAGCATTTT
TRBD1	TRBJ1-2	-	TRBV27	CASSLSGQGAAGYTF	TGTGCCAGCAGTTTATCGGGACAGGGGGCAGCTGGCTACACCTTC
TRBD2	TRBJ2-7	-	TRBV10-3	CAITSGSYEQYF	TGTGCCATTACTAGCGGGAGTTACGAGCAGTACTTC
TRBD2	TRBJ2-3	-	TRBV10-2	CASSENLAGPLGGTDTQYF	TGCGCCAGCAGTGAGAATTTAGCGGGCCCTTTAGGGGGCACAGATACGCAGTATTTT
TRBD2	TRBJ2-1	-	TRBV29-1	CSVDGTSGDVDEQFF	TGCAGCGTCGACGGGACTAGCGGGGACGTGGATGAGCAGTTCTTC
-	TRBJ2-7	-	TRBV7-2	CASSLGGAGGYEQYF	TGTGCCAGCAGCCTTGGGGGGGCTGGGGGCTACGAGCAGTACTTC
-	TRBJ1-1	-	TRBV10-1	CASTQDPVVPTLNTEAFF	TGCGCCAGCACCCAGGACCCCGTGGTTCCGACCTTAAACACTGAAGCTTTCTTT
-	TRBJ2-1	-	TRBV6-2/TRBV6-3	CASSQAVGTGINEQFF	TGTGCCAGCAGTCAAGCGGTCGGGACGGGTATTAATGAGCAGTTCTTC
TRBD1	TRBJ1-1	-	TRBV6-1	CASSEGIVGRGGTEAFF	TGTGCCAGCAGTGAAGGGATTGTAGGCAGGGGGGGGACTGAAGCTTTCTTT
-	TRBJ2-3	-	TRBV5-1	CASSLGGSTDTQYF	TGCGCCAGCAGCTTGGGAGGATCCACAGATACGCAGTATTTT
-	TRBJ1-2	-	TRBV5-1	CASSLGQARSKSYGYTF	TGCGCCAGCAGCTTGGGGCAGGCCAGATCAAAATCCTATGGCTACACCTTC
-	TRBJ1-1	-	TRBV27	CASSPSGTPRGAFF	TGTGCCAGCAGCCCATCCGGGACACCCCGGGGAGCTTTCTTT
-	TRBJ2-3	-	TRBV20-1	CSASGAGLPQDTQYF	TGCAGTGCTAGTGGGGCGGGACTCCCCCAAGATACGCAGTATTTT
-	TRBJ1-5	-	TRBV9	CASSVVSRAQPQHF	TGTGCCAGCAGCGTAGTCAGCAGGGCCCAGCCCCAGCATTTT
TRBD2	TRBJ2-5	-	TRBV5-6	CASSLVSSGNLARETQYF	TGTGCCAGCAGCTTGGTCTCTAGCGGGAACCTTGCTCGAGAGACCCAGTACTTC
-	TRBJ2-7	-	TRBV29-1	CSVEVGGAEQYF	TGCAGCGTTGAAGTAGGGGGAGCCGAGCAGTACTTC
-	TRBJ1-1	-	TRBV7-9	CASSLRMNTEAFF	TGTGCCAGCAGCTTAAGGATGAACACTGAAGCTTTCTTT
TRBD2	TRBJ2-7	-	TRBV11-2	CASSRTSGSYEQYF	TGTGCCAGCAGTAGGACTAGCGGAAGCTACGAGCAGTACTTC
TRBD1	TRBJ2-7	-	TRBV19	CASSKGTGTGVHEQYF	TGTGCCAGTAGTAAGGGAACCGGGACAGGAGTACACGAGCAGTACTTC
-	TRBJ2-3	-	TRBV7-9	CASSPRIEADTQYF	TGTGCCAGCAGCCCACGAATCGAAGCTGATACGCAGTATTTT
TRBD2	TRBJ2-1	-	TRBV2	CASNPTGLAGISSYNEQFF	TGTGCCAGCAACCCCACGGGACTAGCGGGTATATCCTCCTACAATGAGCAGTTCTTC
TRBD2	TRBJ2-3	few	TRBV5-6	CASSLDSGSRDTQYF	TGTGCCAGCAGCTTGGATAGCGGGAGTCGGGATACGCAGTATTTT
-	TRBJ1-1	-	TRBV29-1	CSVSVGNTEAFF	TGCAGCGTTTCTGTGGGGAACACTGAAGCTTTCTTT
-	TRBJ2-2	-	TRBV27	CASRVSGGGFGELFF	TGTGCCAGCAGAGTCTCTGGAGGGGGATTCGGGGAGCTGTTTTTT
TRBD1	TRBJ2-2	-	TRBV10-3	CAISARGTTGELFF	TGTGCCATCAGTGCCAGGGGGACCACCGGGGAGCTGTTTTTT
-	TRBJ2-3	-	TRBV19	CASTYTRGDTQYF	TGTGCCAGTACCTACACACGGGGGGATACGCAGTATTTT
TRBD1	TRBJ1-2	-	TRBV6-5	CACRDRGYYGYTF	TGTGCCTGCCGGGACAGGGGGTACTATGGCTACACCTTC
-	TRBJ1-6	-	TRBV7-9	CASSLGQYLSNSPLHF	TGTGCCAGCAGCTTAGGGCAGTACCTAAGTAATTCACCCCTCCACTTT
-	TRBJ2-7	-	TRBV28	CASSLNGAGSYEQYF	TGTGCCAGCAGTTTAAACGGGGCCGGAAGCTACGAGCAGTACTTC
-	TRBJ1-1	-	TRBV5-1	CASSVARGNTEAFF	TGCGCCAGCAGCGTCGCTCGGGGGAACACTGAAGCTTTCTTT
TRBD1	TRBJ2-2	once	TRBV7-9	CASSQGVTLTGELFF	TGTGCCAGCAGCCAGGGGGTAACCCTCACCGGGGAGCTGTTTTTT
-	TRBJ2-5	-	TRBV2	CASSEPGFQETQYF	TGTGCCAGCAGTGAACCCGGTTTCCAAGAGACCCAGTACTTC
TRBD1	TRBJ2-4	-	TRBV28	CASRDTGGNIQYF	TGTGCCAGCAGAGATACAGGGGGAAACATTCAGTACTTC